The 11 T cell receptor beta chains listed next were all sequenced from one sample in a study of T cell clonality in common variable immunodeficiency. TCRdb keeps only in-frame clones here, not all; method: immunoSEQ multiplex PCR. This repertoire lists approximately 20,000 clones without singletons; 24% sits in the top ten. What these receptors recognize is not known. Study results and caveats: Fewer deletions and N-nucleotide insertions were reportedly seen in common variable immunodeficiency TCR beta sequences.

The sequencing input was peripheral blood mononuclear cells. The receptors derive from a human donor with common variable immunodeficiency.

This clone was counted between two and nine times. The read ends 3 residues shy of where the CDR3 ends; the end is completed using the germline J gene. The rearrangement uses TRBV10-3 and TRBJ2-5, with 7 positions matching TRBD2. The ends lost 10 bases at V and 4 bases at J; junction bases unmatched: 9. Germline lookup yields CDR1 ENHRY and CDR2 SYGVKD. The CDR3 consists of 13 residues. The CDR3 bases that were read are TGTGCCACCCATTTAGGGGAGGGAGAGACC. Translated, it gives CATHLGEGET. The whole CDR3 sequence reads CATHLGEGETQYF.

There are a few counts of this clone. The CDR3 end falls 3 residues outside the read, so it is completed with the germline J gene. The rearrangement uses TRBV7-2 and TRBJ1-1; perhaps TRBD1 as D (6 bases). The germline V gene encodes CDR1 SGHTA and CDR2 FQGNSA. V was shortened by 0 bases and J by 1 base, with 15 bases between the two germline ends. The CDR3 consists of 17 residues. The sequenced part of the CDR3 DNA is TGTGCCAGCAGCTTAGCTGGTCAACAGGGAACGAACACTGAA. It yields the protein CASSLAGQQGTNTE. The complete CDR3 reads CASSLAGQQGTNTEAFF.

This clone was observed at least ten times. The sequenced fragment ends 3 residues before the CDR3 boundary, so the rest is inferred from the germline J gene. The rearrangement joins TRBV6-2 or TRBV6-3 to TRBJ1-1; TRBD1 agrees at 7 bases. This CDR3 has 17 amino acids. V lost 5 bases to trimming and J lost 1 base; unmatched junction nucleotides: 13. Germline CDR1 MNHEY, CDR2 SVGEGT. The CDR3 spells CASSQRTGAHPNTEAFF. The DNA read from the CDR3 is TGTGCCAGCAGTCAGAGAACAGGGGCGCACCCGAACACTGAA.

In this sample, this clone turned up a few times. The read halts 3 residues ahead of the CDR3 end, with the missing end drawn from the germline J gene. The chain links TRBV18 to TRBJ2-1; 9 bases are shared with TRBD1. The germline CDR1 and CDR2 sequences are KGHSH and LQKENI. J was trimmed by 2 bases and V by 6 bases; bases with no gene match: 11. The CDR3 covers 17 residues. The CDR3 DNA, read in part, is TGTGCCAGCTCCGGGACAGGGCTAGAATTCACCTACAATGAG. Its translation: CASSGTGLEFTYNE. The entire CDR3 protein reads CASSGTGLEFTYNEQFF.

A remark on this clone: The CDR3 end falls 3 residues outside the read, so it is completed with the germline J gene. The gene calls are TRBV2 and TRBJ1-4; D not certain. Trimming removed 6 bases from V and 8 bases from J, with 10 bases in between. CDR3 length: 12 amino acids. In germline, CDR1 is SNHLY, CDR2 FYNNEI. CDR3 in amino acids: CASSERHEKLFF. The covered CDR3 bases are TGTGCCAGCAGCGAAAGGCACGAAAAA.

With regard to this clone: The read ends 3 residues shy of where the CDR3 ends; the end is completed using the germline J gene. The V call is TRBV6-1, the J call TRBJ2-3; 8 positions agree with TRBD2. With 2 bases clipped from V and 4 bases from J, the junction kept 8 bases outside the gene matches. The CDR3 length is 16 residues. Looked up from germline, CDR1 is MNHNS and CDR2 is SASEGT. The sequenced part of the CDR3 DNA is TGTGCCAGCAGTGAACGGGTAGCGGGGTGGGCAGATACG. Protein: CASSERVAGWADT. The whole CDR3 protein is CASSERVAGWADTQYF.

A note on this clone: The read falls 3 residues short of the CDR3 end, and the missing part is taken from the germline J gene. Other DNA sequences in the same sample also yield this CDR3. The chain recombines TRBV30 with TRBJ1-2; D is possibly TRBD1 (6 bases). This CDR3 region has 16 residues. CDR1 and CDR2 (germline): GTSNPN, SVGIG (reference sequence). Trimming took off 3 bases at V and 1 base at J, with 18 bases between the two ends. CDR3 protein: CAWRGYIQGGNYGYTF. CDR3 DNA, as far as it was read: TGTGCCTGGAGAGGTTATATACAGGGAGGTAACTATGGC.

This clone has a count of ten or more. Read sequence stops 3 residues before the CDR3 end, and the germline J gene provides the missing end. The V call is TRBV30, the J call TRBJ1-1; TRBD1 agrees at 7 bases. J was trimmed by 4 bases and V by 4 bases; bases with no gene match: 12. The CDR3 covers 15 residues. Per germline, CDR1 GTSNPN and CDR2 SVGIG (reference sequence). Incomplete CDR3 DNA: TGTGCCTGGAAAAGGGTTAGGGGGCCGAGCACTGAA. Protein product: CAWKRVRGPSTE. The entire CDR3 sequence reads CAWKRVRGPSTEAFF.

The sample holds many counts of this clone. The CDR3 goes on 3 residues after the read ends, and that part is filled in from the germline J gene. This sequence joins TRBV29-1 and TRBJ2-3; D is ambiguous. The V gene's germline CDR1 is SQVTM and CDR2 ANQGSEA. The CDR3 is 10 residues long. V dropped 4 bases and J dropped 6 bases, with 5 bases sitting between them. The sequenced part of the CDR3 DNA is TGCAGCGTTGCTTTGGATACG. Protein product: CSVALDT. The full CDR3 sequence reads CSVALDTQYF.

With regard to this clone: The read is 3 residues too short to cover the CDR3 end, so that end is filled in from the germline J gene. The V gene is TRBV11-1, the J gene TRBJ2-1; D is possibly TRBD1 (6 bases). The V gene lost 5 bases and the J gene lost 7 bases, with 15 bases spanning the gap. The CDR3 contains 14 residues. Germline values: CDR1 SGHAT, CDR2 FQDESV (reference sequence). The part of the CDR3 DNA that was read is TGTGCCAGCAGCCCTCCATCCAGGGGTAATGAG. Amino acid sequence: CASSPPSRGNE. The full CDR3 protein is CASSPPSRGNEQFF.

This clone was detected ten times or more. With the read ending 3 residues before the CDR3 end, the germline J gene is used to fill in that end. This chain joins TRBV18 and TRBJ2-7, with a weak D call TRBD1 (6 bases). The CDR3 totals 16 residues. CDR1 and CDR2 from the germline V gene are KGHSH and LQKENI. V gave up 2 bases and J gave up 1 base, with 15 bases separating them. The CDR3 spells CASSPMKGHKSYEQYF. The covered CDR3 bases are TGTGCCAGCTCACCAATGAAGGGACACAAATCCTACGAG.